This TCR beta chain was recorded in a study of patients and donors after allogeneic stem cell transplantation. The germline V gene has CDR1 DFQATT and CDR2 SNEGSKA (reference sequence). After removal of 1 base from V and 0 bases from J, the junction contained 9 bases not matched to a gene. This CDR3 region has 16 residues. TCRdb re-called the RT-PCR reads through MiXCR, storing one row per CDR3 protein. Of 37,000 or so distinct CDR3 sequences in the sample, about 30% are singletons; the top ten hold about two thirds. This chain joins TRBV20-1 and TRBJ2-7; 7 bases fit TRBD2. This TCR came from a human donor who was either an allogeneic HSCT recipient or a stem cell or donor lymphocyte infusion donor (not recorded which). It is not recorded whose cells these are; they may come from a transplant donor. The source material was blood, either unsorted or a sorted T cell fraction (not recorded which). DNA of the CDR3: TGCAGTGCTAGAGGCCTAGCGGTACAGACCTCCTACGAGCAGTACTTC. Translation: CSARGLAVQTSYEQYF.